A single sample gave rise to the 32 T cell receptor beta chains below, sequenced in a study of shared clonotypes between healthy human individuals. Using immunoSEQ multiplex PCR, the repertoire was profiled, and TCRdb retains in-frame clones only, with some absent. The sample lists a few million clones; roughly 92% were seen once. The sequenced material came from naive CD4+ T cells sorted from blood. The subset here: CD45RA+ positively selected. The source is a man aged 18 to 30 in good health.

A word on this clone: This sample also contains other DNA sequences that code for the same CDR3. The rearrangement uses TRBV5-1 and TRBJ2-1, with TRBD2 identical over 12 bases. V dropped 4 bases and J dropped 7; count of bases not matched to a gene: 3. The CDR3 contains 14 residues. CDR1 is SGHRS and CDR2 is YFSETQ in the germline V gene. CDR3 DNA sequence: TGCGCCAGCAGCCCCGGGACTAGCGGGAATGAGCAGTTCTTC. Its translation: CASSPGTSGNEQFF.

V and J are TRBV28 and TRBJ2-1, with D uncertain. The CDR3 consists of 12 residues. The germline CDR1 and CDR2 sequences are MDHEN and SYDVKM. The V gene lost 2 bases and the J gene lost 10 bases, with 9 bases spanning the gap. The CDR3 reads CASSLIQYEQFF. CDR3 DNA: TGTGCCAGCAGTTTAATACAGTACGAGCAGTTCTTC.

The chain combines TRBV4-3 with TRBJ2-7, with D unresolved. The V and J ends lost 1 base and 6 bases respectively, with 10 bases between them. The germline V gene has CDR1 LGHNA and CDR2 YSLEER. The CDR3 spans 13 residues. In DNA, the CDR3 is TGCGCCAGCAGCCAAGCTCTTTTAGGCGAGCAGTACTTC. Translation: CASSQALLGEQYF.

V is TRBV18 and J is TRBJ2-2; TRBD2 matches 14 bases. This CDR3 spans 17 amino acids. The ends lost 3 bases at V and 9 bases at J; junction bases unmatched: 9. From germline, CDR1 is KGHSH and CDR2 LQKENI. CDR3 nucleotide sequence: TGTGCCAGCTCACCTGGGACTAGCGGGAGTAGAGCTCGGGAGCTGTTTTTT. Encoded protein: CASSPGTSGSRARELFF.

The chain links TRBV5-1 to TRBJ2-2; TRBD1 matches at 7 bases. Germline CDR1 and CDR2: SGHRS and YFSETQ. This CDR3 is built from 16 residues. The V and J ends lost 0 bases and 4 bases, in that order; junction bases with no gene match: 6. The CDR3 region is CASSLEGQLVTGELFF. The CDR3 nucleotides read TGCGCCAGCAGCTTGGAGGGACAGTTGGTCACCGGGGAGCTGTTTTTT.

The chain employs TRBV4-1 and TRBJ2-3; possible D gene TRBD2, 6 bases. This CDR3 comprises 16 residues. Between the trimmed V and J ends, which lost 1 base and 6 bases, there was a span of 17 bases. The germline gives CDR1 MGHRA, CDR2 YSYEKL. Here the CDR3 reads CASSQGGGAGGDTQYF. The CDR3, as DNA: TGCGCCAGCAGCCAAGGCGGCGGGGCGGGCGGGGATACGCAGTATTTT.

The chain uses TRBV7-6 and TRBJ2-2; maybe TRBD2 (6 bases). Trimming removed 1 base at V and 7 bases at J, with 13 bases between. CDR1 and CDR2 from the germline V gene are SGHVS and FNYEAQ. The length of the CDR3 is 15 residues. Here the CDR3 DNA reads TGTGCCAGCAGCTTAGGCCAGGGAGGTTTCGGGGAGCTGTTTTTT. It specifies CASSLGQGGFGELFF.

The chain combines TRBV11-2 with TRBJ1-2, with D unresolved. Germline V gene lookup returns CDR1 SGHAT and CDR2 FQNNGV. V was pared by 3 bases and J by 12 bases, with 11 bases between. The CDR3 is made up of 11 amino acids. CDR3 DNA: TGTGCCAGCAGCTTGAAAGGGCAGAACACCTTC. The encoded protein is CASSLKGQNTF.

The V call is TRBV5-8, the J call TRBJ2-6; D unresolved. The germline V and J ends were trimmed by 4 bases and 0 bases, with 8 bases remaining between them. The CDR3 extends over 15 amino acids. Germline CDR1 reads SGHTS; CDR2 reads YDEGEE. In nucleotides, the CDR3 is TGTGCCAGCAGCCCTCGGCCCTCTGGGGCCAACGTCCTGACTTTC. Translating gives CASSPRPSGANVLTF.

V usage is TRBV7-2 and J usage is TRBJ2-1, with 8 bases fitting TRBD2. The CDR3 runs to 15 residues. Germline V gene sequence: CDR1 SGHTA, CDR2 FQGNSA. V shed 0 bases, J shed 8 bases, and the junction held 6 bases outside the gene matches. The CDR3 DNA is TGTGCCAGCAGCTTAGCTAGCGGGATAGTCGATGAGCAGTTCTTC. Amino acid sequence: CASSLASGIVDEQFF.

The chain joins TRBV7-2 to TRBJ2-7; D is tentatively TRBD1 or TRBD2 (5 bases each). The CDR3 is 14 residues long. V was trimmed by 5 bases and J by 2 bases, leaving 13 bases between them. The V gene's germline CDR1 is SGHTA and CDR2 FQGNSA. The DNA of the CDR3 is TGTGCCAGCAGCGAGGGACGGGTCGCCTACGAGCAGTACTTC. Translation: CASSEGRVAYEQYF.

V and J are TRBV28 and TRBJ2-1; D possibly corresponds to TRBD2 (5 bases). V was clipped by 5 bases and J by 4 bases, with 15 bases between them. Per germline, CDR1 MDHEN and CDR2 SYDVKM. The CDR3 contains 15 residues. As DNA, the CDR3 is TGTGCCAGCAGTCCTCGGACTGCGGAATACAATGAGCAGTTCTTC. This encodes CASSPRTAEYNEQFF. Variable domain in full (rest from reference TRBV28 and TRBJ2-1): DVKVTQSSRYLVKRTGEKVFLECVQDMDHENMFWYRQDPGLGLRLIYFSYDVKMKEKGDIPEGYSVSREKKERFSLILESASTNQTSMYLCASSPRTAEYNEQFFGPGTRLTVL.

The rearrangement uses TRBV28 and TRBJ1-2, with D unclear. There are 12 residues in the CDR3. The germline CDR1 and CDR2 sequences are MDHEN and SYDVKM. V was pared by 5 bases and J by 2 bases, with 6 bases between. This CDR3 reads CASSQYNYGYTF. In nucleotides, the CDR3 is TGTGCCAGCAGTCAATACAACTATGGCTACACCTTC.

Of note for this clone: Additional DNA sequences in this sample encode the identical CDR3. V is TRBV6-5 and J is TRBJ1-1; the D is unclear. The CDR3 loop spans 14 amino acids. The ends were cut back, 8 bases at V and 0 bases at J, with 13 bases in the middle. From germline, CDR1 is MNHEY and CDR2 SVGAGI. CDR3 loop: CASSRGRVNTEAFF. CDR3 in DNA: TGTGCCAGCTCGCGGGGAAGGGTGAACACTGAAGCTTTCTTT.

This chain joins TRBV5-1 and TRBJ1-1; TRBD1 agrees at 7 bases. J gave up 6 bases and V 1 base, and 6 bases lay outside the gene matches. The length of the CDR3 is 14 residues. CDR1 and CDR2 (germline): SGHRS, YFSETQ. CDR3 protein: CASSLSGTAAEAFF. For the CDR3, the DNA is TGCGCCAGCAGCTTGTCGGGGACAGCCGCTGAAGCTTTCTTT. Full variable domain (rest looked up from reference TRBV5-1 and TRBJ1-1): KAGVTQTPRYLIKTRGQQVTLSCSPISGHRSVSWYQQTPGQGLQFLFEYFSETQRNKGNFPGRFSGRQFSNSRSEMNVSTLELGDSALYLCASSLSGTAAEAFFGQGTRLTVV.

The rearrangement uses TRBV5-1 and TRBJ2-1, with 7 bases that match TRBD2. The CDR3 is made up of 16 amino acids. V dropped 1 base and J dropped 7; count of bases not matched to a gene: 11. Germline V gene lookup returns CDR1 SGHRS and CDR2 YFSETQ. CDR3 loop: CASSLQGLEASNEQFF. Written as DNA, the CDR3 is TGCGCCAGCAGCTTGCAAGGACTAGAGGCCTCGAATGAGCAGTTCTTC.

The CDR3 DNA reads TGTGCCTGGACCCTAGGCAGTTTTAACTATGGCTACACCTTC. This codes for CAWTLGSFNYGYTF. The V and J genes are TRBV30 and TRBJ1-2; D is uncertain. The CDR3 runs 14 residues. V was cut by 4 bases and J by 1 base, with 13 bases left in between. The germline CDR1 and CDR2 sequences are GTSNPN and SVGIG (reference sequence).

V gene TRBV18 combines with J gene TRBJ1-5; D unresolved. Trimming cost V 4 bases and J 0 bases, with 19 bases left between them. The length of the CDR3 is 18 residues. Per germline, CDR1 KGHSH and CDR2 LQKENI. The CDR3 DNA reads as TGTGCCAGCTCACAAACCCACAGAACACCTCGTAGCAATCAGCCCCAGCATTTT. It specifies CASSQTHRTPRSNQPQHF.

V is TRBV4-3 and J is TRBJ2-2; D possibly matches TRBD1 or TRBD2 (5 bases each). Trimming cost V 3 bases and J 1 base, with 6 bases left between them. Germline CDR1 is LGHNA and CDR2 is YSLEER. CDR3 length: 14 amino acids. DNA of the CDR3: TGCGCCAGCAGCCAGGGGGAGAACACCGGGGAGCTGTTTTTT. This sequence encodes CASSQGENTGELFF.

The chain employs TRBV28 and TRBJ2-3; TRBD2 matches at 7 bases. Germline V gene lookup returns CDR1 MDHEN and CDR2 SYDVKM. This CDR3 comprises 16 residues. Unmatched junction bases numbered 7, after V lost 3 bases and J lost 1 base. The CDR3 reads CASSFPNGGGTDTQYF. As DNA, the CDR3 is TGTGCCAGCAGTTTCCCTAATGGGGGGGGCACAGATACGCAGTATTTT.

This clone has just one count. J is TRBJ2-3 and V is TRBV19, with TRBD2 matching 9 bases. CDR3 length: 16 amino acids. V shed 3 bases and J 3 bases; nucleotides not matched to a gene: 7. CDR1 and CDR2 from the germline V gene are LNHDA and SQIVND (reference sequence). CDR3 sequence reads: CASSIDRLAGTDTQYF. The DNA for the CDR3 is TGTGCCAGTAGTATCGATCGGCTAGCGGGGACAGATACGCAGTATTTT.

A note on this clone: A junction boundary mismatches the germline segment, possibly from a read error. The rearrangement uses TRBV7-2 and TRBJ2-5; weak D call: TRBD2 (6 bases). The CDR3 totals 15 residues. Germline assignment: CDR1 SGHTA and CDR2 FQGNSA. This CDR3 reads CASSVARGKGETQYF. The CDR3 nucleotides read TGTGCCAGCAGCGTAGCACGCGGGAAAGGGGAGACCCAGTACTTC.

This rearrangement joins TRBV5-1 to TRBJ2-1, with D perhaps matching TRBD1 (5 bases). Germline CDR1 is SGHRS and CDR2 is YFSETQ. The CDR3 totals 14 residues. V was trimmed by 4 bases and J by 3 bases, leaving 11 bases between them. CDR3 sequence: CASSPFQGYNEQFF. In nucleotides, the CDR3 is TGCGCCAGCAGCCCCTTTCAGGGCTACAATGAGCAGTTCTTC.

The V call is TRBV6-6, the J call TRBJ2-3; D possibly corresponds to TRBD2 (5 bases). Germline V gene lookup returns CDR1 MNHNY and CDR2 SVGAGI (reference sequence). This CDR3 is built from 14 residues. Trimming cost V 5 bases and J 2 bases, with 11 bases left between them. The CDR3 here is CASSLSGLTDTQYF. The DNA of the CDR3 is TGTGCCAGCAGTCTCAGCGGACTCACAGATACGCAGTATTTT.

The chain combines TRBV5-4 with TRBJ2-3; no definite D call. Between the trimmed V and J ends, which lost 0 bases and 8 bases, there was a span of 7 bases. The CDR3 covers 12 residues. CDR1 is SGHNT, CDR2 YYREEE, per germline (reference sequence). CDR3 nucleotides: TGTGCCAGCAGCTTGGGTGGAGCTACGCAGTATTTT. As protein: CASSLGGATQYF.

A single count supports this clone. The chain recombines TRBV5-1 with TRBJ2-3; unclear D gene. The CDR3 is 14 amino acids. Trimming removed 4 bases at V and 0 bases at J, with 9 bases between. Germline loops: CDR1 SGHRS, CDR2 YFSETQ. Here the CDR3 DNA reads TGCGCCAGCAGCCAACAAACTAGCACAGATACGCAGTATTTT. This gives the protein CASSQQTSTDTQYF.

This clone was recorded once. The genes are TRBV2 and TRBJ2-1; D unclear. Germline-derived CDR1 and CDR2 are SNHLY and FYNNEI. V was cut by 0 bases and J by 2 bases, with 14 bases left in between. The CDR3 is made up of 17 amino acids. The chain's CDR3 is CASSEALGVFTYNEQFF. CDR3 coding DNA: TGTGCCAGCAGTGAAGCGCTTGGGGTTTTTACCTACAATGAGCAGTTCTTC.

The genes are TRBV27 and TRBJ2-3, with 7 positions matching TRBD1. V shed 5 bases, J shed 3 bases, and the junction held 8 bases outside the gene matches. This CDR3 has 15 residues. The germline V gene has CDR1 MNHEY and CDR2 SMNVEV (reference sequence). CDR3 loop: CASSPDRVATDTQYF. The DNA for the CDR3 is TGTGCCAGCAGTCCTGACAGGGTAGCGACAGATACGCAGTATTTT.

This chain links TRBV10-1 with TRBJ1-1, with unresolved D. V lost 2 bases, J lost 4 bases, and 14 bases lay in between. Germline V gene lookup returns CDR1 WNHNN and CDR2 SYGVQD (reference sequence). This CDR3 has 15 amino acids. The CDR3 protein is CASSEDNGVGTEAFF. The CDR3 DNA reads TGCGCCAGCAGTGAGGACAACGGGGTCGGCACTGAAGCTTTCTTT.

The chain has TRBV6-1 and TRBJ1-6, with D perhaps matching TRBD1 (5 bases). The CDR3 covers 14 residues. CDR1 and CDR2 (germline): MNHNS, SASEGT. Trimming shortened V by 5 bases and J by 9 bases, and 14 bases separated the two germline ends. CDR3 sequence reads: CASSSALGRSPLHF. Here the CDR3 DNA reads TGTGCCAGCAGTTCGGCCCTGGGGCGTTCACCCCTCCACTTT.

The rearrangement joins TRBV18 to TRBJ1-1, with TRBD1 matching 8 bases. The CDR3 runs 15 residues. Losses at the gene ends were 3 bases for V and 1 base for J; bases not matched to a gene: 4. Germline V gene sequence: CDR1 KGHSH, CDR2 LQKENI. The DNA of the CDR3 is TGTGCCAGCTCACCTATCGGACAGGGGAACACTGAAGCTTTCTTT. This translates into CASSPIGQGNTEAFF.

As regards this clone: Additional DNA sequences in this sample encode the identical CDR3. The chain joins TRBV9 to TRBJ1-6; the match to TRBD1 covers 7 bases. CDR1 is SGDLS, CDR2 YYNGEE, per germline. The CDR3 runs 15 residues. V trimming: 0 bases; J trimming: 7 bases; junction bases outside the gene matches: 4. The CDR3 coding sequence is TGTGCCAGCAGCGTAGGTGAGACAGGGAATTCACCCCTCCACTTT. Its translation is CASSVGETGNSPLHF.